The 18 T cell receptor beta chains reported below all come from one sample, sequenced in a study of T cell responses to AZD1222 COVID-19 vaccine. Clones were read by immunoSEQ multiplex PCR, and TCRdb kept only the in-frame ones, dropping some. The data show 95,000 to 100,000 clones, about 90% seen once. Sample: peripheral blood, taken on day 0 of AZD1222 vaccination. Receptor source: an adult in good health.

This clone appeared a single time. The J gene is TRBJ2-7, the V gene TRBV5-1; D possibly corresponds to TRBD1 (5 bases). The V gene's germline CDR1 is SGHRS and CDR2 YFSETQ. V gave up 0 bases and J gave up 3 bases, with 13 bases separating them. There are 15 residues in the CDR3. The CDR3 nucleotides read TGCGCCAGCAGCTTGGCCCAGGGCAGGGACTACGAGCAGTACTTC. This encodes CASSLAQGRDYEQYF.

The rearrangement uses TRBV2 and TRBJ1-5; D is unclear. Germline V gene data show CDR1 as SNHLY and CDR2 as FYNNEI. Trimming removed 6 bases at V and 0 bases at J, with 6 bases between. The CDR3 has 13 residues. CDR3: CASRADSNQPQHF. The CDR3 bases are TGTGCCAGCAGGGCTGATAGCAATCAGCCCCAGCATTTT.

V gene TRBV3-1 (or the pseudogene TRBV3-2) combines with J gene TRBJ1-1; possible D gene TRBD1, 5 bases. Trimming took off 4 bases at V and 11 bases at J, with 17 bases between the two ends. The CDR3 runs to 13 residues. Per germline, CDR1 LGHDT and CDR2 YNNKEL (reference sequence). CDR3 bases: TGTGCCAGCAGCCCAGGGACTTCGGCTTTTGCTTTCTTT. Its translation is CASSPGTSAFAFF.

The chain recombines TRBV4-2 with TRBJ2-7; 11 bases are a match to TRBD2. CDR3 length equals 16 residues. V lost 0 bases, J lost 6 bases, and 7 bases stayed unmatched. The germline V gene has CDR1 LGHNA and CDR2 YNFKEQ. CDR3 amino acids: CASSQDPLAGDREQYF. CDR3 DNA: TGTGCCAGCAGCCAAGACCCACTAGCGGGAGATCGCGAGCAGTACTTC.

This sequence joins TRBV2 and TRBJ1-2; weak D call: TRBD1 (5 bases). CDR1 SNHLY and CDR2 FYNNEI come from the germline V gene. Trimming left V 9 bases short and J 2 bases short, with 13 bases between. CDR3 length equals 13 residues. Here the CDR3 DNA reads TGTGCCAGTTCTGGGCAGGGCAACTATGGCTACACCTTC. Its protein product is CASSGQGNYGYTF.

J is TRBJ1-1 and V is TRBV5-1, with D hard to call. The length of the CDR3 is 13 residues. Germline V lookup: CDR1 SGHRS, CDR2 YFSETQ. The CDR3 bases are TGCGCTTCTACGTCCGGTTTAAACACTGAAGCTTTCTTT. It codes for CASTSGLNTEAFF.

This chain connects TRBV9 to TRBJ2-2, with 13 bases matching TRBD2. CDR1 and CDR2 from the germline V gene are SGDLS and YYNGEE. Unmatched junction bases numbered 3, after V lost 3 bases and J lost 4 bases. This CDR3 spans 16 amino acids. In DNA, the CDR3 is TGTGCCAGCAGCGCTGGGACTAGCGGGGCCACCGGGGAGCTGTTTTTT. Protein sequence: CASSAGTSGATGELFF.

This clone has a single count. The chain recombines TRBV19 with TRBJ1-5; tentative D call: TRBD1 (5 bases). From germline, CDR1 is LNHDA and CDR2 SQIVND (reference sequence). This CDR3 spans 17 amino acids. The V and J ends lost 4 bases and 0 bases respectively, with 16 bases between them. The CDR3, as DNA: TGTGCCAGTAGTACCCGACAGATTTTTAATAGCAATCAGCCCCAGCATTTT. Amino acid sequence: CASSTRQIFNSNQPQHF.

The CDR3 DNA follows: TGTGCCAGCAGTTTAGCTGACAGTGAAGCTTTCTTT. It encodes CASSLADSEAFF. The rearrangement links TRBV28 to TRBJ1-1, with D perhaps TRBD1 (5 bases). The CDR3 is 12 residues long. CDR1 is MDHEN and CDR2 is SYDVKM in the germline V gene. V was shortened by 2 bases and J by 7 bases, with 8 bases between the two germline ends.

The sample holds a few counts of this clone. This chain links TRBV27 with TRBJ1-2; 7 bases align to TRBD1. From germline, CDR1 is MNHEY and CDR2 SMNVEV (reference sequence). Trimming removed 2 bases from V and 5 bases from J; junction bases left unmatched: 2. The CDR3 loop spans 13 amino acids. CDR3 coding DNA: TGTGCCAGCAGTTTACAGGGGGTTTATGGCTACACCTTC. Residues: CASSLQGVYGYTF.

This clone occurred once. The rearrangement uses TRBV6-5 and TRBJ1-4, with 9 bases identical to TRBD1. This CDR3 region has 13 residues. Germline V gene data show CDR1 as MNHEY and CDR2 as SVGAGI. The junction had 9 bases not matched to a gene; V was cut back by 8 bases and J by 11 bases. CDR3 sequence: CASAEQGAEKLFF. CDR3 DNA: TGTGCCAGCGCGGAACAGGGGGCTGAGAAACTGTTTTTT.

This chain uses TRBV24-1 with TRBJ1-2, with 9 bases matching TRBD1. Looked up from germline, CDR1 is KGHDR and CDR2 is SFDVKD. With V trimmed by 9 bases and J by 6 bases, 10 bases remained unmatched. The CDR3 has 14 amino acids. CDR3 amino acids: CATSMGQGSDGYTF. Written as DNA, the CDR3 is TGTGCCACCTCCATGGGACAGGGAAGCGATGGCTACACCTTC.

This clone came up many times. The CDR3 coding sequence is TGTGCCAGCAGCTTAGGTCTAGGAGATCTCTACGAGCAGTACTTC. This sequence encodes CASSLGLGDLYEQYF. The genes are TRBV7-6 and TRBJ2-7; D gene unclear. Germline CDR1 reads SGHVS; CDR2 reads FNYEAQ. The CDR3 length is 15 residues. Trimming took off 1 base at V and 3 bases at J, with 13 bases between the two ends.

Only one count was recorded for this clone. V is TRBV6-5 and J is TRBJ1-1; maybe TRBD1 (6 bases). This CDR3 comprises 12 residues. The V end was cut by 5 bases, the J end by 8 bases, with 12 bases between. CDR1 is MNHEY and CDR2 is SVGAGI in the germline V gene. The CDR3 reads CASSNPGQEAFF. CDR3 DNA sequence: TGTGCCAGCAGTAATCCGGGACAAGAAGCTTTCTTT.

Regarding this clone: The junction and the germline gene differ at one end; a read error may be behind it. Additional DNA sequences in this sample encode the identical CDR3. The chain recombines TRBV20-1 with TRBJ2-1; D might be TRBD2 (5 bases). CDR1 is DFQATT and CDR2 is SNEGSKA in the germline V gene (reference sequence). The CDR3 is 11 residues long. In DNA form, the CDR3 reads TGCAGTACTAGCTCCTACAATGAGCAGTTCTTC. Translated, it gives CSTSSYNEQFF.

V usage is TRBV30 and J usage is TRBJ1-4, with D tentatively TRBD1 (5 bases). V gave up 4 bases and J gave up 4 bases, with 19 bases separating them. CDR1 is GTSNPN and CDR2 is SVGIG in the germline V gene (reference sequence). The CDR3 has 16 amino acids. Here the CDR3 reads CAWTIGGSSLNEKLFF. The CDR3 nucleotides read TGTGCCTGGACGATCGGGGGATCCTCCCTTAATGAAAAACTGTTTTTT.

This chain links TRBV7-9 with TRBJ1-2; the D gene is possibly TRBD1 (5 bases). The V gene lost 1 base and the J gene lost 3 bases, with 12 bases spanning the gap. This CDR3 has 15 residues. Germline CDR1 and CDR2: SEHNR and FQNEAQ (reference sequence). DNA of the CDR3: TGTGCCAGCAGCTTAGATCAGGGTGCTGACTATGGCTACACCTTC. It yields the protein CASSLDQGADYGYTF.

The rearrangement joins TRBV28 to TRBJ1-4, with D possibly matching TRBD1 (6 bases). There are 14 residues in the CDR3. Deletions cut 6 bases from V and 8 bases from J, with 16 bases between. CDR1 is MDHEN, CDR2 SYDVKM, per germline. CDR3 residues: CASSHHTGSEKLFF. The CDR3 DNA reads TGTGCCAGCAGCCACCACACAGGGTCCGAAAAACTGTTTTTT.